One sample yielded the 32 T cell receptor beta chains listed below, sequenced in a study of shared clonotypes between healthy human individuals. Sequencing was performed with immunoSEQ multiplex PCR; in TCRdb, only in-frame clones are kept and a portion is missing. The data contain about 1.5 million clones, 95% to 99% of them singletons. The sequenced material came from naive CD4+ T cells sorted from blood. Subset: CD45RA+ positively selected. The receptors were gathered from a man aged 25-45 years in good health.

The rearrangement joins TRBV19 to TRBJ2-7; 10 nucleotides agree with TRBD1. The CDR3 consists of 16 residues. V gave up 3 bases and J gave up 3 bases; unmatched junction bases: 8. Per germline, CDR1 LNHDA and CDR2 SQIVND (reference sequence). The CDR3: CASSIQRTGGSYEQYF. In nucleotides, the CDR3 is TGTGCCAGTAGTATCCAAAGGACAGGGGGTAGCTACGAGCAGTACTTC.

The CDR3 sequence is CASSESTRLNTEAFF. CDR3 nucleotide sequence: TGCGCCAGCAGTGAGTCGACTCGGCTGAACACTGAAGCTTTCTTT. The chain recombines TRBV10-1 with TRBJ1-1; D not certain. The germline CDR1 and CDR2 sequences are WNHNN and SYGVQD (reference sequence). V was shortened by 0 bases and J by 0 bases, with 8 bases between the two germline ends. The CDR3 is 15 amino acids.

This clone was counted between two and nine times. This chain joins TRBV5-1 and TRBJ2-5, with 7 nucleotides matching TRBD1. With 3 bases clipped from V and 2 bases from J, the junction kept 7 bases outside the gene matches. This CDR3 contains 15 residues. Germline V lookup: CDR1 SGHRS, CDR2 YFSETQ. The CDR3 loop is CASSYIPTGQETQYF. The CDR3 DNA reads TGCGCCAGCAGCTACATTCCGACAGGGCAAGAGACCCAGTACTTC.

V gene TRBV27 combines with J gene TRBJ2-1; D is undetermined. This CDR3 contains 14 residues. The ends were cut back, 3 bases at V and 3 bases at J, with 9 bases in the middle. The germline gives CDR1 MNHEY, CDR2 SMNVEV (reference sequence). The CDR3 sequence is CASSFRSGYNEQFF. The CDR3 region has the DNA TGTGCCAGCAGTTTTCGCTCTGGCTACAATGAGCAGTTCTTC.

This chain uses TRBV28 with TRBJ2-1; 11 nucleotides line up with TRBD1. The CDR3 has 16 amino acids. Germline values: CDR1 MDHEN, CDR2 SYDVKM. J gave up 0 bases and V 6 bases, and 4 bases lay outside the gene matches. Here the CDR3 reads CASRGTGGNSYNEQFF. For the CDR3, the DNA is TGTGCCAGCAGGGGGACAGGGGGAAACTCCTACAATGAGCAGTTCTTC. The full variable domain, completed using reference TRBV28 and TRBJ2-1, is DVKVTQSSRYLVKRTGEKVFLECVQDMDHENMFWYRQDPGLGLRLIYFSYDVKMKEKGDIPEGYSVSREKKERFSLILESASTNQTSMYLCASRGTGGNSYNEQFFGPGTRLTVL.

Remarks on this clone: Other DNA sequences of this sample code for an identical CDR3. V usage is TRBV7-9 and J usage is TRBJ2-7; D gene uncertain. The CDR3 consists of 14 residues. CDR1 SEHNR and CDR2 FQNEAQ come from the germline V gene (reference sequence). Trimming removed 5 bases from V and 0 bases from J, with 11 bases in between. The CDR3 bases are TGTGCCAGCAGCAAAAGGGAACTCTCCTACGAGCAGTACTTC. Translating gives CASSKRELSYEQYF.

The rearrangement links TRBV18 to TRBJ2-7; possibly TRBD1 for D (6 bases). This CDR3 region has 14 residues. V lost 3 bases, J lost 3 bases, and 12 bases lay in between. Germline V lookup: CDR1 KGHSH, CDR2 LQKENI. CDR3 amino acids: CASSPAGQFYEQYF. The CDR3, as DNA: TGTGCCAGCTCACCTGCAGGACAGTTCTACGAGCAGTACTTC.

This clone is a singleton in its sample. Additional DNA sequences in this sample encode the identical CDR3. This chain joins TRBV15 and TRBJ2-1; no clear D. The germline V gene encodes CDR1 LNHNV and CDR2 YYDKDF (reference sequence). Deletions cut 2 bases from V and 6 bases from J, with 2 bases between. This CDR3 has 11 residues. The CDR3 region has the DNA TGTGCCACCAGCAGACTCAATGAGCAGTTCTTC. This translates into CATSRLNEQFF.

The chain has TRBV7-8 and TRBJ2-7, with TRBD2 identical over 8 bases. The CDR3 extends over 17 amino acids. Germline V gene lookup returns CDR1 SGHVS and CDR2 FQNEAQ. The V segment lost 5 bases and the J segment 0 bases; nucleotides outside the gene matches: 12. The CDR3 nucleotides read TGTGCCAGCAGCCCGGGGGGGGTAGCGGGCCTCTCCTACGAGCAGTACTTC. It yields the protein CASSPGGVAGLSYEQYF.

The CDR3 sequence: CASSEALRSRQGGTQYF. In DNA form, the CDR3 reads TGTGCCAGCAGTGAAGCGCTTCGGAGCCGTCAGGGTGGGACCCAGTACTTC. The rearrangement joins TRBV2 to TRBJ2-5, with D possibly being TRBD1 (5 bases). The V end was cut by 0 bases, the J end by 7 bases, with 21 bases between. The germline gives CDR1 SNHLY, CDR2 FYNNEI. CDR3 length: 17 residues.

The rearrangement uses TRBV29-1 and TRBJ2-2, with D perhaps TRBD2 (5 bases). This CDR3 contains 11 residues. CDR1 and CDR2 (germline): SQVTM, ANQGSEA. Trimming took 6 bases from V and 7 from J, leaving 9 bases between them. This CDR3 reads CSVQTIGELFF. CDR3 nucleotides: TGCAGCGTGCAGACTATCGGGGAGCTGTTTTTT.

The gene calls are TRBV18 and TRBJ2-2; D gene unclear. The length of the CDR3 is 12 residues. From germline, CDR1 is KGHSH and CDR2 LQKENI. V was pared by 2 bases and J by 7 bases, with 5 bases between. In DNA, the CDR3 is TGTGCCAGCTCACCAGAGATCGGGGAGCTGTTTTTT. Its translation: CASSPEIGELFF.

Concerning this clone itself: The same CDR3 arises from other DNA sequences in this sample as well. This chain joins TRBV7-3 and TRBJ1-5; D remains unclear. V was cut by 8 bases and J by 0 bases, with 8 bases left in between. In germline, CDR1 is SGHTA, CDR2 FQGTGA. The length of the CDR3 is 13 residues. The CDR3 reads CASSSGSNQPQHF. In DNA, the CDR3 is TGTGCCAGCTCATCGGGTAGCAATCAGCCCCAGCATTTT.

The chain is built from TRBV7-2 and TRBJ2-7; 7 bases are shared with TRBD2. The trim removed 5 bases at V and 3 bases at J, leaving 10 bases unmatched. CDR3 length equals 15 residues. CDR1 is SGHTA and CDR2 is FQGNSA in the germline V gene. This CDR3 reads CASSTAGVGYYEQYF. The CDR3 DNA is TGTGCCAGCAGCACCGCGGGGGTCGGGTACTACGAGCAGTACTTC.

The chain has TRBV4-1 and TRBJ2-3, with D perhaps TRBD2 (6 bases). This CDR3 comprises 17 residues. Germline V gives CDR1 MGHRA, CDR2 YSYEKL. V lost 0 bases, J lost 7 bases, and 20 bases lay in between. CDR3 nucleotide sequence: TGCGCCAGCAGCCAAGATCTTCGGTCTAGCGAGCCGAATACGCAGTATTTT. Its translation is CASSQDLRSSEPNTQYF.

The chain combines TRBV18 with TRBJ2-7; D unclear. The V gene's germline CDR1 is KGHSH and CDR2 LQKENI. This CDR3 is built from 11 residues. V lost 3 bases and J 6 bases, leaving 6 bases between the germline ends. Here the CDR3 DNA reads TGTGCCAGCTCACCTGGTATCGAGCAGTACTTC. As protein: CASSPGIEQYF.

The chain joins TRBV5-1 to TRBJ1-4; TRBD1 might be the D (6 bases). CDR1 and CDR2 (germline): SGHRS, YFSETQ. V was clipped by 3 bases and J by 9 bases, with 18 bases between them. The CDR3 extends over 15 amino acids. The CDR3 nucleotides read TGCGCCAGCAGCTCGGAAGCCGGGACATTTAAAAAACTGTTTTTT. Translating gives CASSSEAGTFKKLFF. The full variable domain, with the rest looked up from reference TRBV5-1 and TRBJ1-4, is KAGVTQTPRYLIKTRGQQVTLSCSPISGHRSVSWYQQTPGQGLQFLFEYFSETQRNKGNFPGRFSGRQFSNSRSEMNVSTLELGDSALYLCASSSEAGTFKKLFFGSGTQLSVL.

The V call is TRBV10-3, the J call TRBJ2-7; 14 bases are a match to TRBD2. The length of the CDR3 is 15 residues. Germline V gene lookup returns CDR1 ENHRY and CDR2 SYGVKD. The junction had 7 bases not matched to a gene; V was cut back by 6 bases and J by 6 bases. This CDR3 is CAIRKGLAGVGEQYF. Here the CDR3 DNA reads TGTGCCATCAGGAAGGGACTAGCGGGAGTAGGCGAGCAGTACTTC.

V usage is TRBV28 and J usage is TRBJ2-3; D gene unclear. The ends were cut back, 6 bases at V and 0 bases at J, with 7 bases in the middle. This CDR3 has 13 residues. Germline CDR1 and CDR2: MDHEN and SYDVKM. Written as DNA, the CDR3 is TGTGCCAGCAGGCAACCTAGCACAGATACGCAGTATTTT. This translates into CASRQPSTDTQYF. Variable domain in full (rest from reference TRBV28 and TRBJ2-3): DVKVTQSSRYLVKRTGEKVFLECVQDMDHENMFWYRQDPGLGLRLIYFSYDVKMKEKGDIPEGYSVSREKKERFSLILESASTNQTSMYLCASRQPSTDTQYFGPGTRLTVL.

This chain joins TRBV5-4 and TRBJ1-1, with 9 bases fitting TRBD1. The V segment lost 4 bases and the J segment 1 base; nucleotides outside the gene matches: 5. Germline CDR1 is SGHNT and CDR2 is YYREEE (reference sequence). CDR3 length equals 15 residues. In nucleotides, the CDR3 is TGTGCCAGCAGCGGGACAGGGCACGCGAACACTGAAGCTTTCTTT. It specifies CASSGTGHANTEAFF.

The rearrangement joins TRBV5-6 to TRBJ1-5; TRBD1 matches at 7 bases. CDR1 is SGHDT and CDR2 is YYEEEE in the germline V gene. The CDR3 contains 14 residues. Losses at the gene ends were 4 bases for V and 7 bases for J; bases not matched to a gene: 8. The CDR3 loop is CASSTLTGVQPQHF. Written as DNA, the CDR3 is TGTGCCAGCAGCACATTAACAGGGGTACAGCCCCAGCATTTT.

The J gene is TRBJ2-1, the V gene TRBV4-3, with TRBD1 matching over 10 bases. CDR1 is LGHNA and CDR2 is YSLEER in the germline V gene. The V gene end was trimmed by 2 bases and the J gene end by 6 bases; junction bases not matched to a gene: 7. This CDR3 comprises 16 residues. The CDR3 region is CASSQPDRGGFNEQFF. The CDR3 DNA sequence: TGCGCCAGCAGCCAACCGGACAGGGGGGGTTTCAATGAGCAGTTCTTC.

This chain uses TRBV28 with TRBJ2-7; possibly TRBD1 for D (7 bases). Deletions cut 3 bases from V and 0 bases from J, with 18 bases between. The CDR3 sequence is 17 residues long. Germline CDR1 is MDHEN and CDR2 is SYDVKM. The CDR3, as DNA: TGTGCCAGCAGTTTTGCAACCCAGGGGGGACGCTCCTACGAGCAGTACTTC. This encodes CASSFATQGGRSYEQYF.

V is TRBV7-3 and J is TRBJ2-2; maybe TRBD2 (6 bases). Deletions cut 6 bases from V and 8 bases from J, with 16 bases between. Germline assignment: CDR1 SGHTA and CDR2 FQGTGA. The CDR3 contains 14 residues. The CDR3 protein is CASRPTSIGGELFF. Written as DNA, the CDR3 is TGTGCCAGCAGGCCCACTAGCATCGGGGGGGAGCTGTTTTTT.

V and J are TRBV2 and TRBJ2-7; TRBD1 agrees at 7 bases. With V trimmed by 7 bases and J by 7 bases, 13 bases remained unmatched. This CDR3 has 14 residues. The germline V gene encodes CDR1 SNHLY and CDR2 FYNNEI. CDR3 sequence (DNA): TGTGCCAGCACCGGGACAGCCGGCGTCGGGGAGCAGTACTTC. This gives the protein CASTGTAGVGEQYF. Full variable domain (remainder filled in from reference TRBV2 and TRBJ2-7): EPEVTQTPSHQVTQMGQEVILRCVPISNHLYFYWYRQILGQKVEFLVSFYNNEISEKSEIFDDQFSVERPDGSNFTLKIRSTKLEDSAMYFCASTGTAGVGEQYFGPGTRLTVT.

V gene TRBV7-9 combines with J gene TRBJ2-7, with 7 bases fitting TRBD2. The trim removed 5 bases at V and 2 bases at J, leaving 6 bases unmatched. The CDR3 runs 14 residues. The germline V gene has CDR1 SEHNR and CDR2 FQNEAQ (reference sequence). The CDR3 DNA sequence: TGTGCCAGCAGCCGCCTCCGGGGGGCCTACGAGCAGTACTTC. This translates into CASSRLRGAYEQYF.

V gene TRBV30 combines with J gene TRBJ1-1; the D is unclear. V gave up 6 bases and J gave up 1 base, with 6 bases separating them. From germline, CDR1 is GTSNPN and CDR2 SVGIG (reference sequence). The CDR3 has 11 amino acids. This chain's CDR3 is CACQANTEAFF. DNA of the CDR3: TGTGCCTGCCAGGCGAACACTGAAGCTTTCTTT.

J is TRBJ2-3 and V is TRBV29-1; TRBD2 is a possible D gene (5 bases). The germline CDR1 and CDR2 sequences are SQVTM and ANQGSEA. Trimming cost V 0 bases and J 3 bases, with 10 bases left between them. The CDR3 covers 14 residues. CDR3 protein: CSVEDRRVTDTQYF. The CDR3 DNA reads as TGCAGCGTTGAAGATCGGCGGGTAACAGATACGCAGTATTTT.

This chain joins TRBV14 and TRBJ2-3, with 10 bases identical to TRBD2. After removal of 4 bases from V and 1 base from J, the junction contained 5 bases not matched to a gene. CDR1 is SGHDN, CDR2 FVKESK, per germline. This CDR3 has 16 residues. CDR3 in amino acids: CASSPGTSARTDTQYF. Here the CDR3 DNA reads TGTGCCAGCAGCCCGGGGACTAGCGCTCGCACAGATACGCAGTATTTT.

This chain joins TRBV29-1 and TRBJ2-2, with 8 bases lining up with TRBD2. CDR3 length equals 14 residues. V dropped 6 bases and J dropped 1; count of bases not matched to a gene: 4. Germline CDR1 is SQVTM and CDR2 is ANQGSEA. Here the CDR3 DNA reads TGCAGCGTGGGACTAGTCAAGAACACCGGGGAGCTGTTTTTT. Amino acids: CSVGLVKNTGELFF.

The chain uses TRBV25-1 and TRBJ1-2; D call uncertain. V lost 3 bases, J lost 2 bases, and 4 bases lay in between. CDR1 and CDR2 (germline): MGHDK, SYGVNS. This CDR3 is built from 12 residues. This CDR3 reads CASSDQNYGYTF. DNA of the CDR3: TGTGCCAGCAGTGATCAGAACTATGGCTACACCTTC.

The chain recombines TRBV2 with TRBJ1-1; a weak D match, TRBD1 (5 bases). V was trimmed by 7 bases and J by 0 bases, leaving 9 bases between them. Germline lookup yields CDR1 SNHLY and CDR2 FYNNEI. CDR3 size: 13 residues. The chain's CDR3 is CASTSGVNTEAFF. In DNA form, the CDR3 reads TGTGCCAGCACTTCGGGGGTGAACACTGAAGCTTTCTTT.